The rows below give T cell receptor beta chains drawn from one sample of a study of OX40 agonist ivuxolimab in advanced cancers. This table comes from immunoSEQ multiplex PCR, and its TCRdb copy is limited to in-frame clones, with some not included. The repertoire has around 80,000 clones, approximately 89% of them found once; the top ten carry 0.15% to 0.2%. This specimen was CD4+ or CD8+ T cells sorted from blood, taken in a trial of the OX40 agonist ivuxolimab. These receptors were obtained from an adult with an advanced solid tumor such as melanoma, head and neck, liver or kidney cancer. Both conserved end residues are part of each CDR3. The D gene is left open where the match is weak. Clone size, where shown, is once, few, many, or a class for clones that have expanded.

V gene,CDR3 length,D gene,clone size,J gene,CDR3 protein,CDR3 DNA
TRBV30,15,TRBD2,.,TRBJ2-7,CAWKPGLAGPYEQYF,TGTGCCTGGAAACCGGGGCTAGCGGGCCCCTACGAGCAGTACTTC
TRBV5-8,17,.,.,TRBJ1-5,CASSFRGASPLNRAQHF,TGTGCCAGCAGCTTCCGGGGGGCCTCGCCCCTGAATCGGGCCCAGCATTTT
TRBV5-1,13,.,.,TRBJ1-2,CASSTTGNYGYTF,TGCGCCAGCAGCACAACCGGGAACTATGGCTACACCTTC
TRBV20-1,10,.,.,TRBJ2-5,CSVPSETQYF,TGCAGTGTTCCAAGCGAGACCCAGTACTTC
TRBV7-8,13,.,once,TRBJ2-3,CASSLASLDTQYF,TGTGCCAGCAGCTTGGCCTCCTTGGATACGCAGTATTTT
TRBV5-1,14,TRBD2,.,TRBJ2-1,CASSFGLGTDEQFF,TGCGCCAGCAGCTTTGGACTAGGCACAGATGAGCAGTTCTTC
TRBV11-3,13,.,.,TRBJ2-2,CASSLGPLGELFF,TGTGCCAGCAGCTTGGGGCCGCTCGGGGAGCTGTTTTTT
TRBV7-9,13,TRBD1,.,TRBJ2-5,CASRGQAQETQYF,TGTGCCAGCAGGGGACAGGCTCAAGAGACCCAGTACTTC
TRBV30,11,.,.,TRBJ2-7,CAWRGIYEQYF,TGTGCCTGGAGAGGAATCTACGAGCAGTACTTC
TRBV6-1,14,.,.,TRBJ2-3,CASMNLGTEDTQYF,TGTGCCAGCATGAACTTGGGGACTGAAGATACGCAGTATTTT
TRBV4-1,14,TRBD1,.,TRBJ1-1,CASSLWTGSFEAFF,TGCGCCAGCAGCTTATGGACAGGGTCGTTCGAGGCTTTCTTT
TRBV4-2,15,.,.,TRBJ2-1,CASSQENRGHNEQFF,TGTGCCAGCAGCCAAGAAAATCGGGGGCACAATGAGCAGTTCTTC
TRBV6-6,15,TRBD1,.,TRBJ2-7,CASSPPGTGGNEQYF,TGTGCCAGCAGCCCTCCGGGGACAGGGGGCAACGAGCAGTACTTC
TRBV2,12,TRBD1,few,TRBJ1-1,CASHRGVPEAFF,TGTGCCAGCCACAGGGGCGTTCCTGAAGCTTTCTTT
TRBV15,10,.,.,TRBJ1-2,CQPPGYGYTF,TGTCAGCCCCCTGGGTATGGCTACACCTTC
TRBV6-4,15,.,.,TRBJ2-1,CASSDSAGRVNEQFF,TGTGCCAGCAGTGACTCGGCTGGGCGGGTCAATGAGCAGTTCTTC
TRBV11-2,17,.,.,TRBJ1-1,CASSLGILGSGTTEAFF,TGTGCCAGCAGCTTAGGTATCTTAGGGTCAGGGACCACTGAAGCTTTCTTT
TRBV19,13,TRBD2,.,TRBJ2-5,CASSTTAGGTQYF,TGTGCCAGTAGTACGACAGCGGGAGGGACCCAGTACTTC
TRBV29-1,12,.,.,TRBJ1-1,CSPDSSDTEAFF,TGCAGCCCGGACAGTTCGGACACTGAAGCTTTCTTT
TRBV2,15,.,.,TRBJ1-2,CASSPRRSTNYGYTF,TGTGCCAGCAGCCCGAGGAGGAGCACTAACTATGGCTACACCTTC
TRBV5-4,16,.,.,TRBJ2-3,CASSLVRGGHTDTQYF,TGTGCCAGCAGCTTGGTCAGGGGAGGGCACACAGATACGCAGTATTTT
TRBV7-8,14,TRBD1,.,TRBJ2-5,CASSFRTGWETQYF,TGTGCCAGCAGCTTCAGGACAGGGTGGGAGACCCAGTACTTC
TRBV6-5,15,TRBD1,once,TRBJ1-1,CASSYWEGAKTEAFF,TGTGCCAGCAGTTACTGGGAGGGGGCGAAAACTGAAGCTTTCTTT
TRBV6-1,14,.,.,TRBJ2-2,CASLWAMNTGELFF,TGTGCCAGCCTGTGGGCTATGAACACCGGGGAGCTGTTTTTT
TRBV14,17,TRBD2,.,TRBJ2-1,CASSQVSPLAGVPEQFF,TGTGCCAGCAGCCAAGTATCTCCCTTAGCGGGAGTACCGGAGCAGTTCTTC
TRBV28,11,.,.,TRBJ2-7,CASTGAYEQYF,TGTGCCAGCACGGGCGCCTACGAGCAGTACTTC
TRBV27,14,.,once,TRBJ1-1,CASSFVGAGTEAFF,TGTGCCAGCAGTTTCGTGGGGGCGGGCACTGAAGCTTTCTTT
TRBV19,14,TRBD1,.,TRBJ2-1,CASSIRTGGDEQFF,TGTGCCAGTAGTATCCGGACAGGGGGAGATGAGCAGTTCTTC
TRBV15,17,TRBD1,.,TRBJ2-6,CATSSRDRGLGANVLTF,TGTGCCACCAGCAGTCGGGACAGGGGCTTAGGGGCCAACGTCCTGACTTTC
TRBV2,14,.,once,TRBJ1-2,CASSVLVGAGGYTF,TGTGCCAGCAGCGTCTTGGTAGGGGCTGGTGGCTACACCTTC
TRBV5-1,19,.,few,TRBJ2-6,CASSLDVGRRSSGANVLTF,TGCGCCAGCAGCTTGGATGTCGGCAGGAGAAGCTCTGGGGCCAACGTCCTGACTTTC
TRBV7-9,14,TRBD2,.,TRBJ2-2,CASSLAGDRGELFF,TGTGCCAGCAGCTTGGCGGGAGATCGCGGGGAGCTGTTTTTT
TRBV4-2,14,TRBD1,.,TRBJ1-2,CASSPSGTVYGYTF,TGTGCCAGCAGCCCTTCCGGGACAGTCTATGGCTACACCTTC